These T cell receptor beta chains were read from a single sample in a study of blood T cell repertoires in COVID-19. TCRdb keeps only in-frame clones here, not all; method: immunoSEQ multiplex PCR. The data contain 65,000 to 90,000 clones, around 76% of them seen just once; the ten biggest clones take up about a sixth. The specimen sequenced was peripheral blood. The receptors shown here come from a man between 65 and 85 years old with active or convalescent COVID-19. CDR3s include the opening cysteine and the closing phenylalanine or tryptophan. Each record gives: D gene, V gene, J gene, clone size, CDR3 protein, CDR3 DNA. A D gene is named only where the DNA matches it firmly. Clone sizes are given selectively: once, few, many, or a class where the clone is expanded.

d_gene: -
v_gene: TRBV11-3
j_gene: TRBJ1-1
abundance: -
CDR3aa: CASSLTDGVAFF
CDR3nt: TGTGCCAGCAGCTTAACTGACGGGGTCGCTTTCTTT

d_gene: TRBD1
v_gene: TRBV11-2
j_gene: TRBJ1-4
abundance: few
CDR3aa: CASSVGQEEKLFF
CDR3nt: TGTGCCAGCAGCGTAGGACAGGAAGAAAAACTGTTTTTT

d_gene: -
v_gene: TRBV4-1
j_gene: TRBJ2-1
abundance: -
CDR3aa: CASGDTTYNEQFF
CDR3nt: TGCGCCAGCGGGGACACAACTTACAATGAGCAGTTCTTC

d_gene: -
v_gene: TRBV3-1/TRBV3-2
j_gene: TRBJ2-3
abundance: -
CDR3aa: CASSQPRGATSTDTQYF
CDR3nt: TGTGCCAGCAGCCAACCCCGGGGGGCTACTAGCACAGATACGCAGTATTTT

d_gene: -
v_gene: TRBV27
j_gene: TRBJ1-2
abundance: -
CDR3aa: CASSLDRLAYGYTF
CDR3nt: TGTGCCAGCAGTTTAGACAGGCTTGCTTATGGCTACACCTTC

d_gene: TRBD1
v_gene: TRBV4-1
j_gene: TRBJ2-1
abundance: -
CDR3aa: CASSQGTGRNNNEQFF
CDR3nt: TGCGCCAGCAGCCAAGGGACAGGGAGAAACAACAATGAGCAGTTCTTC

d_gene: -
v_gene: TRBV4-1
j_gene: TRBJ2-7
abundance: -
CDR3aa: CASSLTSGSSYEQYF
CDR3nt: TGCGCCAGCAGCCTTACTAGTGGGAGCTCCTACGAGCAGTACTTC

d_gene: -
v_gene: TRBV5-6
j_gene: TRBJ2-1
abundance: -
CDR3aa: CASTNRVFHKENEQFF
CDR3nt: TGTGCCAGCACCAACAGGGTCTTCCATAAAGAAAATGAGCAGTTCTTC

d_gene: -
v_gene: TRBV6-5
j_gene: TRBJ2-2
abundance: -
CDR3aa: CASSYSPGQTGELFF
CDR3nt: TGTGCCAGCAGTTACTCGCCAGGGCAGACCGGGGAGCTGTTTTTT

d_gene: TRBD2
v_gene: TRBV30
j_gene: TRBJ2-3
abundance: once
CDR3aa: CAWTPGGGITTDTQYF
CDR3nt: TGTGCCTGGACTCCCGGGGGGGGGATAACAACAGATACGCAGTATTTT

d_gene: TRBD1
v_gene: TRBV19
j_gene: TRBJ2-2
abundance: few
CDR3aa: CASSFGTGVRITGELFF
CDR3nt: TGTGCCAGTAGTTTTGGGACAGGGGTTCGTATCACCGGGGAGCTGTTTTTT

d_gene: TRBD1
v_gene: TRBV11-1
j_gene: TRBJ2-3
abundance: -
CDR3aa: CASSFSTDRADTQYF
CDR3nt: TGTGCCAGCAGCTTTAGCACAGACAGGGCGGATACGCAGTATTTT

d_gene: -
v_gene: TRBV5-1
j_gene: TRBJ1-6
abundance: -
CDR3aa: CASSLVANSPLHF
CDR3nt: TGCGCCAGCAGCTTGGTCGCGAACTCACCCCTCCACTTT

d_gene: -
v_gene: TRBV19
j_gene: TRBJ2-5
abundance: -
CDR3aa: CASSIGTGVRQETQYF
CDR3nt: TGTGCCAGTAGTATCGGAACGGGAGTTCGTCAAGAGACCCAGTACTTC

d_gene: -
v_gene: TRBV6-5
j_gene: TRBJ1-1
abundance: -
CDR3aa: CASRYSTNTEAFF
CDR3nt: TGTGCCAGCCGCTATTCCACGAACACTGAAGCTTTCTTT

d_gene: -
v_gene: TRBV10-3
j_gene: TRBJ1-4
abundance: once
CDR3aa: CASAREGEKLFF
CDR3nt: TGTGCCTCTGCCCGAGAGGGTGAAAAACTGTTTTTT

d_gene: -
v_gene: TRBV7-8
j_gene: TRBJ2-2
abundance: -
CDR3aa: CASSSSVGELFF
CDR3nt: TGTGCCAGCAGCTCGAGTGTGGGCGAGCTGTTTTTT

d_gene: TRBD1
v_gene: TRBV9
j_gene: TRBJ2-3
abundance: once
CDR3aa: CARRDSLADTQYF
CDR3nt: TGTGCCAGAAGGGACAGCTTGGCAGATACGCAGTATTTT

d_gene: -
v_gene: TRBV5-5
j_gene: TRBJ1-4
abundance: -
CDR3aa: CASSFLSTNEKLFF
CDR3nt: TGTGCCAGCAGCTTTCTGTCTACTAATGAAAAACTGTTTTTT

d_gene: -
v_gene: TRBV1
j_gene: TRBJ1-1
abundance: few
CDR3aa: CTSSQGTGTNTEAFF
CDR3nt: TGCACCAGCAGCCAAGGGACAGGGACGAACACTGAAGCTTTCTTT

d_gene: TRBD1
v_gene: TRBV15
j_gene: TRBJ2-3
abundance: -
CDR3aa: CATSTRQGRYTDTQYF
CDR3nt: TGTGCCACCAGCACAAGACAGGGGAGATACACAGATACGCAGTATTTT

d_gene: -
v_gene: TRBV6-5
j_gene: TRBJ1-1
abundance: once
CDR3aa: CASSPRVGTEAFF
CDR3nt: TGTGCCAGCAGCCCCAGGGTCGGCACTGAAGCTTTCTTT

d_gene: TRBD2
v_gene: TRBV7-3
j_gene: TRBJ2-3
abundance: -
CDR3aa: CASSFIAGARDTQYF
CDR3nt: TGTGCCAGCAGCTTTATAGCGGGGGCCAGGGATACGCAGTATTTT

d_gene: TRBD2
v_gene: TRBV28
j_gene: TRBJ2-5
abundance: -
CDR3aa: CASGEGSAGDETQYF
CDR3nt: TGTGCCAGCGGTGAGGGCAGTGCGGGGGACGAGACCCAGTACTTC

d_gene: -
v_gene: TRBV25-1
j_gene: TRBJ2-2
abundance: few
CDR3aa: CASSGEGGTGELFF
CDR3nt: TGTGCCAGCAGCGGAGAGGGAGGCACCGGGGAGCTGTTTTTT